The rows below give T cell receptor beta chains drawn from one sample of a study of a mutant IDH1 vaccine in newly diagnosed glioma. These receptors' antigens are unknown. TCRdb's copy holds only in-frame clones and misses some; the assay was immunoSEQ multiplex PCR. The sample carries around 60,000 clones, approximately 84% recorded once. The source material was PBMCs, sampled from a glioma patient whose treatment included an IDH1 peptide vaccine. These receptors were taken from a man aged 25-40 years with glioma. CDR3s include the opening cysteine and the closing phenylalanine or tryptophan.

v_call | cdr3_aa
TRBV19 | CASSPSGRGEQFF
TRBV5-6 | CASRDRGKSYEQYF
TRBV5-1 | CASSGGTGGSHGYTF
TRBV5-1 | CASSLWGGPEAFF
TRBV9 | CASSSTGFNRNSPLHF
TRBV21-1 | CASSKGPRGEGYYYGYTF
TRBV6-1 | CASSGLTAYGYTF
TRBV11-2 | CASSLGEGLGNEKLFF
TRBV19 | CASSMGARTEAFF
TRBV5-6 | CASSLVNTEAFF
TRBV5-1 | CASSLAGFREKLFF
TRBV5-6 | CASSFGWGGNQPQHF
TRBV5-1 | CASTHGLAGGYEQYF
TRBV6-1 | CASSETVSRNTGELFF
TRBV15 | CATNRGYEQFF
TRBV7-2 | CASSLRQFTDTQYF
TRBV7-9 | CASRSLGQGSYNEQFF
TRBV9 | CASSVASTSGGPVGEQYF
TRBV7-9 | CASSLEGMNTEAFF
TRBV4-2 | CASSQEPGRDEQYF
TRBV18 | CASSPPESSYEQYF
TRBV30 | CAWSGQVYEQFF
TRBV9 | CASSVQGSGTDTQYF
TRBV13 | CASSERLLLDEQYF
TRBV18 | CASSPRAEQGRSEQYF
TRBV27 | CASSLWDHRGEQFF
TRBV4-1 | CASSQEGDRGGLSDTQYF
TRBV28 | CASRVRERAYEQYF
TRBV6-1 | CASSEATGGYNEQFF
TRBV11-2 | CASSELAGPSYEQYF
TRBV11-2 | CASSARLQGLSTEAFF
TRBV6-5 | CASSYSRLAGYEQFF
TRBV29-1 | CSVGGRGETQYF
TRBV27 | CASSLRQGAGYEQYF
TRBV5-1 | CASSLGPGTLGEKLFF
TRBV10-3 | CAISSTENEAFF
TRBV29-1 | CSVARELAAGELFF
TRBV10-2 | CASTETSGGSDTQYF
TRBV29-1 | CSVEVFGSYEQYF
TRBV25-1 | CASSEYHGGTEAFF
TRBV6-5 | CASRQGLGYEQYF
TRBV27 | CASSPRGRNEKLFF
TRBV7-2 | CASSFGNANTGELFF
TRBV5-1 | CASSLGAGMRGYTF
TRBV5-1 | CASSYNSRQGSTEAFF